This TCR beta chain was identified in a study of blood T cell repertoires in COVID-19. Study information: From T cells, B-cell-depleted T cells, or PBMCs came the material, which was cDNA or gDNA.

The data were produced by immunoSEQ multiplex PCR, yet TCRdb's version contains in-frame clones alone and is incomplete. The sample yields about 230,000 clones, roughly nine tenths seen once. Trimming left V 3 bases short and J 6 bases short, with 18 bases between. The CDR3 spans 15 residues. CDR1 KGHSH and CDR2 LQKENI come from the germline V gene. This chain uses TRBV18 with TRBJ2-7, with D uncertain. Source material: peripheral blood. This TCR was sampled from a woman aged 18 to 35 who had recovered from COVID-19. This CDR3 is CASSPQLSEGSEQYF. CDR3 in DNA: TGTGCCAGCTCACCTCAATTAAGCGAAGGCAGCGAGCAGTACTTC.